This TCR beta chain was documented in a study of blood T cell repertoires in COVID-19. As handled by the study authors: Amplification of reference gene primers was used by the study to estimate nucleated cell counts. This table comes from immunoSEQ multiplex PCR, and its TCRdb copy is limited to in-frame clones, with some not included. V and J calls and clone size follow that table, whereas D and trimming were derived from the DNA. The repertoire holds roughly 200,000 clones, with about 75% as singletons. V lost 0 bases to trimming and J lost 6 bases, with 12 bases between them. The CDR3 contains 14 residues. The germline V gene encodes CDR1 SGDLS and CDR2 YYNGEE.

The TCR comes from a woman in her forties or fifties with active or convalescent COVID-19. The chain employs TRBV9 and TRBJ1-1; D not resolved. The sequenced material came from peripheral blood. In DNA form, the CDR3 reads TGTGCCAGCAGCGTAGTGTCCGCCGGGGCTGAAGCTTTCTTT. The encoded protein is CASSVVSAGAEAFF.